The rows below give T cell receptor beta chains drawn from one sample of a study of blood T cell repertoires in COVID-19. Produced via immunoSEQ multiplex PCR; TCRdb's table is partial and in-frame only. The table has fewer than 200,000 clones, 80% seen once; the top ten hold 5.5% to 8.5%. Input material: peripheral blood. These receptors were collected from a man between 60 and 75 years old with acute or convalescent COVID-19. Both conserved end residues are part of each CDR3. The D gene is left open where the match is weak. Clone size is shown for a subset of rows, as once, few, many or a class of expanded clone.

TRBV2	TRBJ2-7	once	.	CASTINMGRTYEQYF	TGTGCCAGCACCATAAACATGGGGAGAACCTACGAGCAGTACTTC
TRBV5-6	TRBJ1-2	.	.	CASSLATGIYGYTF	TGTGCCAGCAGCTTGGCCACAGGGATCTATGGCTACACCTTC
TRBV4-2	TRBJ2-1	few	.	CASSHGPRGYNEQFF	TGTGCCAGCAGCCATGGTCCACGGGGTTACAATGAGCAGTTCTTC
TRBV21-1	TRBJ2-3	.	.	CASSKEPPPLKGLAVHTQYF	TGTGCCAGCAGCAAAGAACCCCCCCCTTTAAAGGGACTAGCGGTTCATACGCAGTATTTT
TRBV3-1/TRBV3-2	TRBJ2-7	.	TRBD2	CASSLGLADEQYF	TGTGCCAGCAGCCTCGGACTAGCGGACGAGCAGTACTTC
TRBV1	TRBJ2-2	.	.	CTSLAGGPWRELFF	TGCACCAGTCTAGCGGGGGGGCCATGGAGGGAGCTGTTTTTT
TRBV29-1	TRBJ2-3	.	TRBD2	CSVFLAGGRTDTQYF	TGCAGCGTATTTCTAGCGGGAGGGCGGACAGATACGCAGTATTTT
TRBV7-2	TRBJ1-5	.	TRBD1	CASSLVMGQGPRSQHF	TGTGCCAGCAGCTTAGTTATGGGACAGGGGCCCAGGTCCCAGCATTTT
TRBV6-6	TRBJ2-1	.	.	CASREGGSYNEQFF	TGTGCCAGCAGGGAGGGAGGTTCCTACAATGAGCAGTTCTTC
TRBV4-2	TRBJ2-2	.	TRBD2	CASSPTSGGYTGELFF	TGTGCCAGCAGCCCTACTAGCGGGGGGTACACCGGGGAGCTGTTTTTT
TRBV20-1	TRBJ1-2	.	.	CSASNRVYGYTF	TGCAGTGCTAGTAACCGGGTCTATGGCTACACCTTC
TRBV7-9	TRBJ1-3	.	TRBD1	CASSSLRGRGNTIYF	TGTGCCAGCAGCTCTCTAAGGGGGCGCGGAAACACCATATATTTT
TRBV4-1	TRBJ2-1	.	.	CASSSLGRNSYNEQFF	TGCGCCAGCAGTTCCTTGGGCAGAAACTCCTACAATGAGCAGTTCTTC
TRBV11-3	TRBJ1-4	.	.	CASSLGGDSNEKLFF	TGTGCCAGCAGCTTAGGAGGGGACTCTAATGAAAAACTGTTTTTT
TRBV7-2	TRBJ1-1	.	.	CASSLQQGYTEAFF	TGTGCCAGCAGCTTACAGCAGGGGTACACTGAAGCTTTCTTT
TRBV4-1	TRBJ2-3	.	TRBD1	CASSQPGQGRTDTQYF	TGCGCCAGCAGCCAACCCGGACAGGGAAGAACAGATACGCAGTATTTT
TRBV7-9	TRBJ2-1	.	TRBD2	CASSPAASGGDNEQFF	TGTGCCAGCAGCCCCGCTGCTAGCGGGGGGGACAATGAGCAGTTCTTC
TRBV7-9	TRBJ2-1	.	.	CASSPRGSSYNEQFF	TGTGCCAGCAGCCCCCGAGGGAGCTCCTACAATGAGCAGTTCTTC
TRBV5-1	TRBJ1-2	once	TRBD1	CASSKGQNYGYTF	TGCGCCAGCAGCAAGGGACAGAACTATGGCTACACCTTC
TRBV19	TRBJ2-7	.	.	CASVFYRPGAEQYF	TGTGCCAGTGTTTTCTACAGGCCGGGAGCAGAGCAGTACTTC
TRBV19	TRBJ2-3	.	TRBD2	CASSIAPVGGGTQYF	TGTGCCAGTAGTATAGCTCCGGTGGGGGGGGGTACGCAGTATTTT
TRBV6-5	TRBJ2-2	.	.	CASRKEGVNTGELFF	TGTGCCAGCAGAAAAGAGGGGGTGAACACCGGGGAGCTGTTTTTT
TRBV9	TRBJ2-1	.	.	CASSVEGSGGYNEQFF	TGTGCCAGCAGCGTAGAGGGGAGCGGAGGGTACAATGAGCAGTTCTTC
TRBV24-1	TRBJ1-5	.	TRBD1	CATSDSRQGSQPQHF	TGTGCCACCAGTGATTCACGACAGGGTAGTCAGCCCCAGCATTTT
TRBV5-8	TRBJ1-1	.	TRBD1	CASSVPGQGWPEAFF	TGTGCCAGCAGCGTACCGGGACAGGGGTGGCCTGAAGCTTTCTTT
TRBV2	TRBJ2-3	.	TRBD2	CASRETSGPSGTQYF	TGTGCCAGCAGGGAGACTAGCGGCCCTTCGGGTACGCAGTATTTT
TRBV5-3	TRBJ2-1	.	TRBD2	CARSLGLAGNSYNEQFF	TGTGCCAGAAGCCTCGGACTAGCGGGGAACTCCTACAATGAGCAGTTCTTC
TRBV11-3	TRBJ2-1	.	.	CASSPRQGGNEQFF	TGTGCCAGCAGCCCAAGACAGGGAGGCAATGAGCAGTTCTTC
TRBV24-1	TRBJ1-1	.	TRBD1	CATSGKQGWDTEAFF	TGTGCCACCAGTGGAAAACAGGGGTGGGACACTGAAGCTTTCTTT
TRBV5-1	TRBJ2-1	.	TRBD1	CASSLRGPNNEQFF	TGCGCCAGCAGCTTGAGGGGGCCTAACAATGAGCAGTTCTTC
TRBV2	TRBJ1-1	.	TRBD1	CASSRPGTGGAFF	TGTGCCAGCAGTCGACCCGGAACAGGGGGAGCTTTCTTT
TRBV7-2	TRBJ2-1	.	.	CASSFPSYEQFF	TGTGCCAGCAGCTTCCCTTCTTATGAGCAGTTCTTC
TRBV6-2/TRBV6-3	TRBJ2-3	.	TRBD1	CASSYGTASTDTQYF	TGTGCCAGCAGTTACGGGACAGCAAGCACAGATACGCAGTATTTT
TRBV19	TRBJ2-1	.	TRBD2	CASRNILAGGINEQFF	TGTGCCAGTAGGAACATACTAGCGGGGGGAATCAATGAGCAGTTCTTC
TRBV6-2/TRBV6-3	TRBJ1-3	.	.	CASSRTGSRSNTIYF	TGTGCCAGCAGTCGCACAGGGAGTCGGTCGAACACCATATATTTT
TRBV10-1	TRBJ2-5	.	TRBD2	CASSDSGEGAAKTQYF	TGCGCCAGCAGTGATAGCGGGGAGGGCGCTGCAAAGACCCAGTACTTC